This is a list of T cell receptor beta chains from one sample in a study of T cells in Graves' hyperthyroidism and ophthalmopathy. A single record per CDR3 protein comes from TCRdb applying MiXCR to the multiplex PCR reads. This sample has 370,000 or so distinct CDR3 sequences, with 20% to 25% found just once. Sequencing was performed on blood. All receptors derive from a man over 45 with Graves' hyperthyroidism. CDR3s include the opening cysteine and the closing phenylalanine or tryptophan. The D gene is left open where the match is weak. Size values are once, few and many counts, or a class for expanded clones, and some rows have none.

clone size: many
J gene: TRBJ2-1
V gene: TRBV7-7
D gene: TRBD2
CDR3 DNA: TGTGCTAGCAGCCAAGGGACTAGCGGGAGCAATGAGCAGTTCTTC
CDR3 protein: CASSQGTSGSNEQFF

clone size: NA
J gene: TRBJ1-1
V gene: TRBV11-3
D gene: NA
CDR3 DNA: TGTGCCAGCAGTCAGGTGGCAGCTTCCACTGTAGCTTTCTTT
CDR3 protein: CASSQVAASTVAFF

clone size: NA
J gene: TRBJ1-1
V gene: TRBV2
D gene: NA
CDR3 DNA: TGTGCCAGCATAAGGGGCGGAGAAGCTTTCTTT
CDR3 protein: CASIRGGEAFF

clone size: few
J gene: TRBJ1-4
V gene: TRBV5-1
D gene: TRBD1
CDR3 DNA: TGCGCCAGCAGCTTCGACAGGGCGGAACTGTTTTTT
CDR3 protein: CASSFDRAELFF

clone size: NA
J gene: TRBJ2-5
V gene: TRBV6-1
D gene: NA
CDR3 DNA: TGTGCCAGCATTGCAGCAGGGGCAGTCGAAAACTTC
CDR3 protein: CASIAAGAVENF

clone size: few
J gene: TRBJ2-5
V gene: TRBV27
D gene: TRBD2
CDR3 DNA: TGTGCCAGCAGTTTGAGGGCGGGGGGAATAGCAGGGACCCAGTACTTC
CDR3 protein: CASSLRAGGIAGTQYF

clone size: NA
J gene: TRBJ1-6
V gene: TRBV11-2
D gene: NA
CDR3 DNA: TGTGCCAGCAGCTTAGAGGGACGGTCGCTAAATTCACCCCTCCACTTT
CDR3 protein: CASSLEGRSLNSPLHF

clone size: NA
J gene: TRBJ1-1
V gene: TRBV2
D gene: TRBD1
CDR3 DNA: TGTGCCAGCAGGGGAGGGGGACAGGGCTCTGAAGCTTTCTTT
CDR3 protein: CASRGGGQGSEAFF

clone size: NA
J gene: TRBJ2-7
V gene: TRBV6-1
D gene: NA
CDR3 DNA: TGTGCCAGCAGTGAAGCTAGAACCGAGCAGTACTTC
CDR3 protein: CASSEARTEQYF

clone size: many
J gene: TRBJ2-3
V gene: TRBV5-1
D gene: NA
CDR3 DNA: TGCGCCAGCAGCTTGGGACAACTAGTTAGCACAGATACGCAGTATTTT
CDR3 protein: CASSLGQLVSTDTQYF

clone size: few
J gene: TRBJ2-2
V gene: TRBV6-1
D gene: TRBD2
CDR3 DNA: TGTGCCAGCAGGCGGGAGGACACCGGGGAGCTGTTTTTT
CDR3 protein: CASRREDTGELFF

clone size: many
J gene: TRBJ2-7
V gene: TRBV6-1
D gene: NA
CDR3 DNA: TGTGCCAGCAGTACGCACCGGGACGCCAGCTCCTACGAGCAGTACTTC
CDR3 protein: CASSTHRDASSYEQYF

clone size: many
J gene: TRBJ2-7
V gene: TRBV2
D gene: NA
CDR3 DNA: TGTGCCAGCACCGGACAGAGCTCCTACGAGCAGTACTTC
CDR3 protein: CASTGQSSYEQYF

clone size: NA
J gene: TRBJ2-1
V gene: TRBV7-7
D gene: TRBD2
CDR3 DNA: TGTGCCAGCAGCCTAGGGGCTAGCGGGAGCAATGAGCAGTTCTTC
CDR3 protein: CASSLGASGSNEQFF

clone size: few
J gene: TRBJ2-3
V gene: TRBV11-3
D gene: NA
CDR3 DNA: TGTGCCAGCAGCTTAGATTCGACACAGGGACAAGCAGATACGCAGTATTTT
CDR3 protein: CASSLDSTQGQADTQYF

clone size: many
J gene: TRBJ1-1
V gene: TRBV20-1
D gene: NA
CDR3 DNA: TGCAGTGCTTCGGACCAGAACACTGAAGCTTTCTTT
CDR3 protein: CSASDQNTEAFF

clone size: few
J gene: TRBJ2-1
V gene: TRBV10-3
D gene: TRBD2
CDR3 DNA: TGTGCCATCAGTGGGACTAGCGGGGCCTACAATGAGCAGTTCTTC
CDR3 protein: CAISGTSGAYNEQFF